One sample yielded the 10 T cell receptor beta chains listed below, sequenced in a study of blood T cells in healthy people across ages. Combining a sample-barcoded 5' primer with a J-beta primer mix, a second PCR ran for 7 to 11 cycles. TCRdb passed the 5' RACE reads through MiXCR, listing each CDR3 protein once. The data show around 650,000 distinct CDR3 sequences, 32% seen once. Sequencing used blood. All receptors derive from a woman at least 80 years old in good health.

The DNA of the CDR3 is TGTGCCAGCAGTGAATCAGGCTGGACTGAAGCTTTCTTT. Protein sequence: CASSESGWTEAFF. This sequence joins TRBV6-1 and TRBJ1-1; no clear D gene. The V end was cut by 2 bases, the J end by 5 bases, with 9 bases between. The CDR3 contains 13 residues. Germline V CDR1 and CDR2: MNHNS, SASEGT.

The V call is TRBV20-1, the J call TRBJ1-1; no clear D gene. This CDR3 comprises 14 residues. CDR1 is DFQATT, CDR2 SNEGSKA, per germline (reference sequence). Trimming took 1 base from V and 1 from J, leaving 10 bases between them. The CDR3, as DNA: TGCAGTGCTAGAGTCCCCCTCGGGAACACTGAAGCTTTCTTT. Protein: CSARVPLGNTEAFF.

The V call is TRBV10-2, the J call TRBJ2-3; perhaps TRBD2 as D (6 bases). The ends were cut back, 6 bases at V and 3 bases at J, with 19 bases in the middle. Germline CDR1 is WSHSY and CDR2 is SAAADI. The CDR3 consists of 16 residues. CDR3 protein: CASRDISGFLTDTQYF. In nucleotides, the CDR3 is TGCGCCAGCAGGGACATTAGCGGCTTTTTAACAGATACGCAGTATTTT.

This clonotype was counted only a few times. This chain joins TRBV5-1 and TRBJ1-1, with 7 bases identical to TRBD1. Trimming took 0 bases from V and 0 from J; bases not matched to a gene: 5. The germline CDR1 and CDR2 sequences are SGHRS and YFSETQ. The CDR3 is 16 amino acids. The CDR3 here is CASSLGQGTMNTEAFF. For the CDR3, the DNA is TGCGCCAGCAGCTTGGGACAGGGAACCATGAACACTGAAGCTTTCTTT.

Ten or more counts support this clonotype. V gene TRBV29-1 combines with J gene TRBJ1-2; a weak D match, TRBD1 (6 bases). This CDR3 has 13 residues. V lost 0 bases and J lost 8, with 13 bases in between. Germline V gives CDR1 SQVTM, CDR2 ANQGSEA. The CDR3: CSVEDQGTYGYTF. The DNA of the CDR3 is TGCAGCGTTGAAGACCAGGGGACGTACGGCTACACCTTC.

This clonotype was seen many times. V and J are TRBV7-9 and TRBJ2-1; TRBD2 might be the D (6 bases). Trimming pared 5 bases from V and 5 bases from J, leaving 13 bases between. From germline, CDR1 is SEHNR and CDR2 FQNEAQ (reference sequence). The CDR3 contains 14 residues. For the CDR3, the DNA is TGTGCCAGCAGCCGAGTCCGGACTAACAATGAGCAGTTCTTC. It is translated as CASSRVRTNNEQFF.

In this sample, this clonotype turned up many times. The chain combines TRBV11-3 with TRBJ2-2; D is perhaps TRBD2 (5 bases). The CDR3 length is 13 residues. Germline values: CDR1 SGHNT, CDR2 YENEEA. V lost 5 bases and J 5 bases, leaving 9 bases between the germline ends. This CDR3 reads CASSRGPTGELFF. CDR3 DNA sequence: TGTGCCAGCAGCCGAGGGCCGACCGGGGAGCTGTTTTTT.

This clonotype appeared a few times. This chain uses TRBV10-3 with TRBJ2-5; weak D call: TRBD1 (7 bases). The V gene lost 6 bases and the J gene lost 5 bases, with 13 bases spanning the gap. Germline V lookup: CDR1 ENHRY, CDR2 SYGVKD. The CDR3 has 13 amino acids. The CDR3 region has the DNA TGTGCCATCAGGACCCAGGGGGGCGAGACCCAGTACTTC. Translation gives CAIRTQGGETQYF.

This clonotype was counted at least ten times. In nucleotides, the CDR3 is TGTGCCACCAGCAGAGGACTAGCGGGTGGAGAGACCCAGTACTTC. The encoded protein is CATSRGLAGGETQYF. The genes are TRBV15 and TRBJ2-5; 10 bases line up with TRBD2. After removal of 1 base from V and 4 bases from J, the junction contained 3 bases not matched to a gene. The CDR3 contains 15 residues. Germline CDR1 reads LNHNV; CDR2 reads YYDKDF (reference sequence).

As concerns this clonotype: This may be a read error, as it is one base from a much larger clone. The chain joins TRBV5-6 to TRBJ2-7; no clear D. V lost 3 bases to trimming and J lost 5 bases, with 15 bases between them. Germline V gene lookup returns CDR1 SGHDT and CDR2 YYEEEE. This CDR3 comprises 14 residues. CDR3 bases: TGTGCCAGCAGCTGGTACCCTAGAGACCACGAGCAGTACTTC. This encodes CASSWYPRDHEQYF.